A few counts support the clone carrying this TCR beta chain. The antigen is undetermined. The data originate from a study of T cell repertoires in cytomegalovirus infection. Across the whole study: Indications came from public TCR beta signatures; they pointed to CMV infection and to a matching HLA type.

The study, taken as a whole, reports: Identification of carriers of CMV plus the relevant HLA was achieved through cumulative public TCR beta family frequency. Dominating the ex vivo response were TCR beta clonotypes that were CMV-specific and HLA-C-restricted.

TCRdb processed the reads anew with MiXCR; each CDR3 protein has one entry. The data contain roughly 730,000 distinct CDR3 sequences, around a third of them singletons. The CDR3 covers 11 residues. V lost 9 bases to trimming and J lost 9 bases, with 12 bases between them. The rearrangement joins TRBV12-3 or TRBV12-4 to TRBJ2-1; D is undetermined. The receptor was isolated from a human donor in good health (CMV status not recorded). Some clones in this sample may be carry-over from other donors' samples. The sequencing used cultured PBMCs, collected from culture after CMV antigen stimulation. CDR3 DNA sequence: TGTGCCAGTAGGGTGAGACGTGAGCAGTTCTTC. Translation gives CASRVRREQFF.